The source of this TCR beta chain is a study of early T cells in non-severe SARS-CoV-2 infection. Notes on the study in general: The study's VDJdb matching favored anti-spike CD8 responses and missed private and CD4 specificities.

J gave up 15 bases and V 7 bases, and 17 bases lay outside the gene matches. The CDR3 has 14 residues. TCRdb re-analysed the 5' RACE reads in MiXCR, keeping a single row per CDR3 protein. The table lists 50,000 to 65,000 distinct CDR3 sequences, about 8.9% of them singletons. This clonotype occurred a few times. Its cognate antigen is unknown. The clonotype was recovered from an adult who was a healthcare worker with PCR-confirmed SARS-CoV-2 infection or an uninfected control (not recorded which). The sample was whole blood. The chain has TRBV12-3 or TRBV12-4 and TRBJ2-1, with 8 bases identical to TRBD1. CDR3 in DNA: TGTGCCAGCACCCATTTTGATACAGGGGGTGACTGGTTCTTC. This gives the protein CASTHFDTGGDWFF.